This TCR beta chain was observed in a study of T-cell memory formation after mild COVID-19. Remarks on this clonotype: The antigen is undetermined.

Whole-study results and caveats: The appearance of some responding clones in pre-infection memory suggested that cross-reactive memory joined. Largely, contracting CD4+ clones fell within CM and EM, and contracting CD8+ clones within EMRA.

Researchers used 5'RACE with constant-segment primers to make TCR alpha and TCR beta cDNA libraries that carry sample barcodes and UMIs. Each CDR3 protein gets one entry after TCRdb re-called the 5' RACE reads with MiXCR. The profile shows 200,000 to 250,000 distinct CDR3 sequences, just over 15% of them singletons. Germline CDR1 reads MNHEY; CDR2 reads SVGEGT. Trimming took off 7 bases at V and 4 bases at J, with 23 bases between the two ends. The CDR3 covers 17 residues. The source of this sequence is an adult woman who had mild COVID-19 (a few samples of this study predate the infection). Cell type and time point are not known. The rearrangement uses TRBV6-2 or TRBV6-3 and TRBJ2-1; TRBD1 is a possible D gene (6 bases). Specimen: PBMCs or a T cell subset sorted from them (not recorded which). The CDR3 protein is CASNVWTASFGYNEQFF. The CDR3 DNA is TGTGCCAGCAACGTTTGGACAGCCAGTTTCGGGTACAATGAGCAGTTCTTC.